In its sample, the clone carrying this TCR beta chain was seen many times. Its antigen is unknown. This record belongs to a study of T cells in Graves' hyperthyroidism and ophthalmopathy. Study observations and caveats: Blood also held most thyroid clonotypes expanded beyond 0.001. Ophthalmopathy was identified by the model a median around 6 months ahead of onset.

The CDR3 contains 17 residues. The germline V gene has CDR1 SGHRS and CDR2 YFSETQ. The trim removed 3 bases at V and 3 bases at J, leaving 14 bases unmatched. Using RNA transcripts as the source, TCR beta CDR3 regions were amplified. Primed by the HTBI set, a first-round RT-PCR was run on the TCR CDR3. From the multiplex PCR reads, TCRdb called clonotypes with MiXCR, one entry per CDR3 protein. The data contain roughly 510,000 distinct CDR3 sequences, around 20% of them seen just once; the ten biggest clones take up roughly 29%. The sequencing sample was made of blood. The clonotype was recovered from a man between 18 and 29 years old with Graves' hyperthyroidism. The chain carries TRBV5-1 and TRBJ2-7; 8 bases are shared with TRBD1. The CDR3 nucleotides are TGCGCCAGCAGCTCAAACCCTTTACGGACAGGGAACTACGAGCAGTACTTC. The encoded protein is CASSSNPLRTGNYEQYF.